Below are 5 T cell receptor beta chains sequenced from a single sample in a study of T cells expressing NK-cell markers. TCRdb re-called the 5' RACE reads, yielding one record per CDR3 amino acid sequence without DNA. The sample table includes almost 450,000 distinct CDR3 sequences. Input material: blood T cells: a sorted CD56 or NKG2C T cell subset, CD4+ or CD8+ T cells, or bulk PBMC T cells (not recorded which). The receptors come from a woman aged 18-69 years in good health.

The CDR3 loop is CASSSRQGFEAFF. V and J are TRBV12-3 or TRBV12-4 and TRBJ1-1; TCRdb's D call of TRBD1 is untestable without DNA. This CDR3 has 13 amino acids.

The rearrangement joins TRBV4-3 to TRBJ2-4; TCRdb returns TRBD1, unconfirmable since there is no DNA. CDR3 length: 12 amino acids. CDR1 and CDR2 (germline): LGHNA, YSLEER. CDR3 sequence: CASRGQENIQYF.

V gene TRBV5-1 combines with J gene TRBJ2-1; as DNA is missing, the TRBD2 call by TCRdb cannot be tested. Germline CDR1 reads SGHRS; CDR2 reads YFSETQ. The CDR3 is 15 amino acids. The CDR3 protein is CASSLVGGGANEQFF. The variable domain in full, with the rest retrieved from reference TRBV5-1 and TRBJ2-1, is KAGVTQTPRYLIKTRGQQVTLSCSPISGHRSVSWYQQTPGQGLQFLFEYFSETQRNKGNFPGRFSGRQFSNSRSEMNVSTLELGDSALYLCASSLVGGGANEQFFGPGTRLTVL.

This sequence joins TRBV7-2 and TRBJ2-5; TCRdb picks TRBD1, but there is no DNA to check that call. CDR1 is SGHTA and CDR2 is FQGNSA in the germline V gene. The CDR3 length is 14 residues. The CDR3 spells CASSLAGGQETQYF. Supplemented by reference TRBV7-2 and TRBJ2-5, the full variable domain reads GAGVSQSPSNKVTEKGKDVELRCDPISGHTALYWYRQSLGQGLEFLIYFQGNSAPDKSGLPSDRFSAERTGGSVSTLTIQRTQQEDSAVYLCASSLAGGQETQYFGPGTRLLVL.

V usage is TRBV5-6 and J usage is TRBJ2-1; with no DNA, the TCRdb D assignment of TRBD2 cannot be verified. Per the germline V gene, CDR1 is SGHDT and CDR2 is YYEEEE. The CDR3 contains 15 residues. CDR3 sequence reads: CASSTLAGANNEQFF.